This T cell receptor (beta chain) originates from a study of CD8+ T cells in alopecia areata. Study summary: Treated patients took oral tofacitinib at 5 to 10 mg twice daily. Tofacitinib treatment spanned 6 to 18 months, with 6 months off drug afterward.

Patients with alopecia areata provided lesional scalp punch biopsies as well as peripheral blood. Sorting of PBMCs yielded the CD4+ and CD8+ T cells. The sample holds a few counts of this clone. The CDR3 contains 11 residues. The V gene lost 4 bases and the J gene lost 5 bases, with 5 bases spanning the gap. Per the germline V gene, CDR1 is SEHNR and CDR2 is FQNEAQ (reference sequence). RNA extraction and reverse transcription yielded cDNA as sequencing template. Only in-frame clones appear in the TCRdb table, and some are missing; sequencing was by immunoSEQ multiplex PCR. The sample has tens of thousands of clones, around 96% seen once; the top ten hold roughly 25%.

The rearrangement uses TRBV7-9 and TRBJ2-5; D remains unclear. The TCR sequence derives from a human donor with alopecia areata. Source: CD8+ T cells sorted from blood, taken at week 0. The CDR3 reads CASSSPETQYF. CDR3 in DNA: TGTGCCAGCAGCTCCCCTGAGACCCAGTACTTC.